This T cell receptor beta chain was retrieved from a study of blood T cell repertoires in COVID-19. Authors' data handling: Estimates of nucleated cell counts were drawn from the amplification of reference gene primers. Sequenced by immunoSEQ multiplex PCR; TCRdb stores in-frame clones only, minus some. V and J calls and clone size are as listed in that table; D and trimming were resolved from the DNA. This sample has about 210,000 clones, with roughly 84% found just once. This clone was observed a handful of times. CDR3 length: 12 residues. Trimming shortened V by 6 bases and J by 0 bases, and 6 bases separated the two germline ends. Germline V CDR1 and CDR2: SNHLY, FYNNEI.

The clonotype originates from an elderly woman with COVID-19, enrolled during active disease. The specimen was peripheral blood. This chain connects TRBV2 to TRBJ2-7, with D uncertain. The CDR3 region has the DNA TGTGCCAGCAGATCAAACTCCTACGAGCAGTACGTC. It translates to CASRSNSYEQYV.